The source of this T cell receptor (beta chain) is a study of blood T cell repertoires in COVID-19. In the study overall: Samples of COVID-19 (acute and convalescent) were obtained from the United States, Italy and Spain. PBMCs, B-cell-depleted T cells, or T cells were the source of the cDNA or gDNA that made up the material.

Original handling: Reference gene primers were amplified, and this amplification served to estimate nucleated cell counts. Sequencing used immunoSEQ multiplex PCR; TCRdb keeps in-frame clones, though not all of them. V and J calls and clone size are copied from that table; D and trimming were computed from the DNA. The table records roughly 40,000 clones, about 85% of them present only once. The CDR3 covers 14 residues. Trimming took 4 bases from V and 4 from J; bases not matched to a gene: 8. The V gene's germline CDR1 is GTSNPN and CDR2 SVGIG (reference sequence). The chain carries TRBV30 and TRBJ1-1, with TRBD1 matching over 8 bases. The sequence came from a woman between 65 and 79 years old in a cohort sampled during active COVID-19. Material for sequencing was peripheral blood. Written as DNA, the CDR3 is TGTGCCTGGACAGGGGGCGCGGGGAGCACTGAAGCTTTCTTT. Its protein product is CAWTGGAGSTEAFF.